This is a list of T cell receptor beta chains from one sample in a study of blood T cell repertoires in COVID-19. The method was immunoSEQ multiplex PCR; TCRdb's version includes in-frame clones alone and lacks a portion of them. The repertoire has about 170,000 clones, roughly 83% of them found once; the top ten carry about 4.6%. The material sequenced was PBMCs or T cells enriched from blood (not recorded which). Source of these receptors: a woman aged 50 to 60 who had recovered from COVID-19. CDR3s include the opening cysteine and the closing phenylalanine or tryptophan. The D gene is left open where the match is weak. Clone size, where shown, is once, few, many, or a class for clones that have expanded.

TRBV7-2	TRBJ1-6	-	-	CASSSRRTSFAYNSPLHF	TGTGCCAGCAGCTCCAGGAGGACCTCCTTCGCCTATAATTCACCCCTCCACTTT
TRBV19	TRBJ1-2	-	-	CASSPQGLTYGYTF	TGTGCCAGTAGTCCCCAGGGGCTCACGTATGGCTACACCTTC
TRBV28	TRBJ2-5	-	TRBD2	CASSPSSGIRRETQYF	TGTGCCAGCAGTCCTTCTAGCGGGATACGGAGAGAGACCCAGTACTTC
TRBV20-1	TRBJ1-2	-	-	CSASGDTANYGYTF	TGCAGTGCTAGTGGGGACACAGCTAACTATGGCTACACCTTC
TRBV27	TRBJ1-2	-	-	CASIGFGTGTNYGYTF	TGTGCCAGCATAGGTTTCGGGACTGGAACTAACTATGGCTACACCTTC
TRBV11-2	TRBJ1-1	-	-	CASSFPRQNTEASF	TGTGCCAGCAGCTTCCCTAGACAGAACACTGAAGCTTCCTTT
TRBV10-3	TRBJ2-5	-	-	CAISDPNQETQYF	TGTGCCATCAGTGACCCTAACCAAGAGACCCAGTACTTC
TRBV7-9	TRBJ1-5	once	-	CASSSQEVRQPQHF	TGTGCCAGCAGCTCCCAGGAAGTTAGGCAGCCCCAGCATTTT
TRBV18	TRBJ2-1	-	-	CASSPVSGSYNEQFF	TGTGCCAGCTCACCGGTTAGCGGCTCCTACAATGAGCAGTTCTTC
TRBV2	TRBJ2-3	-	TRBD2	CSGTSETDTQYF	TGCTCCGGGACTAGCGAAACAGATACGCAGTATTTT
TRBV7-8	TRBJ2-6	-	-	CASSLGGGLETSGANVLTF	TGTGCCAGCAGCTTAGGTGGTGGCCTTGAAACCTCTGGGGCCAACGTCCTGACTTTC
TRBV4-1	TRBJ1-2	-	-	CASSQVPAGAPDGYTF	TGCGCCAGCAGCCAAGTACCGGCGGGGGCTCCGGATGGCTACACCTTC
TRBV7-9	TRBJ1-4	once	-	CASSLGSTGFNEKLFF	TGTGCCAGCAGCTTAGGGTCTACGGGGTTTAACGAAAAACTGTTTTTT
TRBV6-5	TRBJ1-5	few	-	CAGALGGSNQPQHF	TGTGCCGGAGCCCTGGGGGGTAGCAATCAGCCCCAGCATTTT
TRBV15	TRBJ1-6	-	TRBD1	CATSSRDSNSPLHF	TGTGCCACCAGCTCCCGGGACAGCAATTCACCCCTCCACTTT
TRBV11-2	TRBJ2-1	-	TRBD2	CASSLVRGLVGSEQFF	TGTGCCAGCAGCTTAGTTCGGGGACTAGTAGGGAGTGAGCAGTTCTTC
TRBV28	TRBJ1-5	-	-	CAALGVGNQPQHF	TGTGCCGCCCTCGGGGTCGGCAATCAGCCCCAGCATTTT
TRBV5-8	TRBJ1-1	once	-	CASSFPLSAFF	TGTGCCAGCAGCTTCCCCCTTTCCGCTTTCTTT
TRBV7-9	TRBJ1-3	once	TRBD1	CASITGGASGNTIYF	TGTGCCAGTATCACAGGGGGCGCCTCTGGAAACACCATATATTTT
TRBV2	TRBJ2-2	-	-	CASNNPGVKKGTGELFF	TGTGCCAGCAACAACCCCGGGGTGAAAAAAGGCACCGGGGAGCTGTTTTTT
TRBV6-5	TRBJ1-3	-	-	CASNPSSGNTIYF	TGTGCCAGCAATCCGAGCTCTGGAAACACCATATATTTT
TRBV25-1	TRBJ1-1	-	-	CASSARQPNTEAFF	TGTGCCAGCAGTGCGCGACAGCCGAACACTGAAGCTTTCTTT
TRBV19	TRBJ1-5	-	TRBD1	CASSVNRGNNQPQHF	TGTGCCAGTAGTGTAAACAGGGGTAACAATCAGCCCCAGCATTTT
TRBV12-3/TRBV12-4	TRBJ2-3	few	-	CASSRGTDTQYF	TGTGCCAGCAGTAGAGGCACAGATACGCAGTATTTT
TRBV19	TRBJ1-2	once	TRBD1	CASSLGSGGNYGYTF	TGTGCCAGTAGTCTGGGGTCAGGGGGGAACTATGGCTACACCTTC
TRBV7-2	TRBJ1-2	-	TRBD1	CASSLAGQGGMNYGYTF	TGTGCCAGCAGCTTAGCCGGACAGGGAGGAATGAACTATGGCTACACCTTC
TRBV7-6	TRBJ1-4	-	-	CASSTPRQGRREKLFF	TGTGCCAGCAGTACCCCAAGGCAGGGGAGAAGGGAAAAACTGTTTTTT
TRBV3-1/TRBV3-2	TRBJ1-3	-	-	CASSRVTSGNTIYF	TGTGCCAGCAGCCGAGTGACATCTGGAAACACCATATATTTT